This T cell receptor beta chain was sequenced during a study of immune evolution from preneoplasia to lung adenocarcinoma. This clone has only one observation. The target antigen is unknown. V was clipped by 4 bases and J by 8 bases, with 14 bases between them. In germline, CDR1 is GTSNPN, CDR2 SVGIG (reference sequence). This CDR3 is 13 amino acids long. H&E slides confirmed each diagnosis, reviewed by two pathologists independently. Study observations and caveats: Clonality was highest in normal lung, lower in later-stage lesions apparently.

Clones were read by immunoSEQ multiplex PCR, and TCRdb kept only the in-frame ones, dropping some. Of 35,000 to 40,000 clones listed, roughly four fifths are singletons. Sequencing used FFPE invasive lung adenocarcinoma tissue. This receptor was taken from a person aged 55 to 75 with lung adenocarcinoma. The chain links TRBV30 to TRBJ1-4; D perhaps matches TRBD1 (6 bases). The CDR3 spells CAWNRGLPEKLFF. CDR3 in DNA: TGTGCCTGGAATAGGGGGTTACCAGAAAAACTGTTTTTT.